This T cell receptor (beta chain) was documented in a study of cytomegalovirus exposure and HLA in healthy donors. Unmatched junction bases numbered 3, after V lost 3 bases and J lost 0 bases. Germline CDR1 is SGHAT and CDR2 is FQNNGV. The CDR3 extends over 15 amino acids. Of note for this clone: Antigen specificity is unknown.

In the PCR, 60 Vbeta and 13 Jbeta primers were used. Profiling relied on immunoSEQ multiplex PCR, and the TCRdb table lists in-frame clones only, not all of them. This repertoire shows some 170,000 clones, nearly 80% found once; its top ten account for almost 6.5%. Whole-study findings and limits: Later on, analysis showed that most CMV-associated TCR beta chains appeared to be HLA-restricted. For most subjects, TCR beta sequences were reported to predict HLA-A and HLA-B alleles with accuracy.

This chain connects TRBV11-2 to TRBJ2-7; the match to TRBD2 covers 9 bases. The TCR sequence derives from a man aged 35 to 55 in good health and CMV-seropositive. What was sequenced was PBMCs. The DNA of the CDR3 is TGTGCCAGCAGCTTGGCTAGCGGGGCCTCCTACGAGCAGTACTTC. Translated: CASSLASGASYEQYF. The complete variable domain, with remaining parts taken from reference TRBV11-2 and TRBJ2-7, reads EAGVAQSPRYKIIEKRQSVAFWCNPISGHATLYWYQQILGQGPKLLIQFQNNGVVDDSQLPKDRFSAERLKGVDSTLKIQPAKLEDSAVYLCASSLASGASYEQYFGPGTRLTVT.